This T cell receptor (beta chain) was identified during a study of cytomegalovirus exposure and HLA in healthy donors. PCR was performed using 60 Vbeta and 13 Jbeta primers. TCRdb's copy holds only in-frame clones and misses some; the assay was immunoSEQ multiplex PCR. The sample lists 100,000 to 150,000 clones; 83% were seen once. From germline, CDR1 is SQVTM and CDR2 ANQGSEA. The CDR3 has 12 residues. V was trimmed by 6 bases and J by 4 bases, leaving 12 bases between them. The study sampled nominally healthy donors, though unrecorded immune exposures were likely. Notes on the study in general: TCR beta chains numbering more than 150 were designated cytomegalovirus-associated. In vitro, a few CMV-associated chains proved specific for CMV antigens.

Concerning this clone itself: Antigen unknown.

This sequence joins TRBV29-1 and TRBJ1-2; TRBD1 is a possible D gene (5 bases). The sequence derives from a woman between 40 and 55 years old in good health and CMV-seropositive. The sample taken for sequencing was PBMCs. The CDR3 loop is CSVKTVTYGYTF. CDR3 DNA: TGCAGCGTCAAGACAGTTACCTATGGCTACACCTTC.